The source of this TCR beta chain is a study of response to subunit inactivated influenza vaccine. General observations from the study: Each seasonal influenza vaccination recruits few new T cells, the authors suggested.

There are a few counts of this clonotype. Its antigen remains unidentified. The CDR3 consists of 15 residues. V lost 6 bases and J lost 5, with 19 bases in between. One entry per CDR3 protein results from TCRdb running MiXCR on the RT-PCR reads. This repertoire shows some 500,000 distinct CDR3 sequences, more than 15% found once; its top ten account for approximately 3%. The chain employs TRBV12-3 or TRBV12-4 and TRBJ2-5; no firm D call. Sequenced material: CD4+ T cells sorted from PBMCs, taken around 2 years after vaccination. The source of this sequence is a man aged 45-69 years who received an inactivated influenza vaccine. The CDR3 protein is CASRRTTAARETQYF. The CDR3 bases are TGTGCCAGCAGACGGACGACGGCGGCCAGGGAGACCCAGTACTTC.